This T cell receptor beta chain was sequenced for a study of response to subunit inactivated influenza vaccine. Each CDR3 protein gets one entry after TCRdb re-called the RT-PCR reads with MiXCR. Of about 480,000 distinct CDR3 sequences in the sample, over 25% were seen once. The V gene lost 1 base and the J gene lost 4 bases, with 13 bases spanning the gap. CDR1 is SGHTA and CDR2 is FQGNSA in the germline V gene. The length of the CDR3 is 15 residues. The sequence was obtained from a man aged 50 or older who received an inactivated influenza vaccine. This specimen consisted of CD4+ T cells sorted from PBMCs, obtained roughly 5 days after vaccination. This rearrangement joins TRBV7-2 to TRBJ1-1, with a possible D match to TRBD1 (5 bases). The CDR3 coding sequence is TGTGCCAGCAGCTTAGTCGGGACCCAAGGCACTGAAGCTTTCTTT. Encoded protein: CASSLVGTQGTEAFF.